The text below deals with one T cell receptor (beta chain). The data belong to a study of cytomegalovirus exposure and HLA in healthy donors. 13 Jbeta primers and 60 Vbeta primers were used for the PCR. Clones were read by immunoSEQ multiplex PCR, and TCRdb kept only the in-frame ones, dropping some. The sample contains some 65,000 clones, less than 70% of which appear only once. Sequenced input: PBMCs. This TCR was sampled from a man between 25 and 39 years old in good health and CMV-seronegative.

The CDR3 sequence: CASSYRGGGPNEQFF. Written as DNA, the CDR3 is TGTGCCAGCAGCTATAGAGGCGGGGGGCCTAATGAGCAGTTCTTC. The chain links TRBV7-9 to TRBJ2-1; 8 nucleotides agree with TRBD2. The CDR3 is 15 residues long. Looked up from germline, CDR1 is SEHNR and CDR2 is FQNEAQ (reference sequence). V lost 4 bases and J lost 7; bases outside the gene matches: 9.